This T cell receptor (beta chain) was observed in a study of blood T cell repertoires in COVID-19. Study-wide context: Sample material is recorded as cDNA or gDNA derived from T cells, B-cell-depleted T cells, or PBMCs.

In the source study's methods: Cell counts per sample came from amplifying reference gene primers. This table comes from immunoSEQ multiplex PCR, and its TCRdb copy is limited to in-frame clones, with some not included. From that table come the V and J calls and clone size; the DNA was used to work out D and trimming. The top ten clones hold approximately 3.1% of a sample with some 250,000 clones, roughly 84% of them seen once. This CDR3 spans 15 amino acids. V was shortened by 3 bases and J by 10 bases, with 19 bases between the two germline ends. Germline loops: CDR1 SGHAT, CDR2 FQNNGV. Sequencing was done on a sample of peripheral blood. This TCR came from a woman aged 18-29 years with acute or convalescent COVID-19. The chain joins TRBV11-2 to TRBJ2-1, with D possibly TRBD2 on 7 matching bases. The CDR3 is CASSFVAGAWGEQFF. CDR3 bases: TGTGCCAGCAGCTTCGTGGCGGGGGCCTGGGGGGAGCAGTTCTTC.